The 26 T cell receptor beta chains presented below share a single source sample, sequenced in a study of neoadjuvant nivolumab and ipilimumab in lung cancer. The method was immunoSEQ multiplex PCR; TCRdb's version includes in-frame clones alone and lacks a portion of them. Here the sample spans 17,000 or so clones, around 69% being singletons. Here the sequenced sample was tumor tissue, taken after neoadjuvant nivolumab, alone or with ipilimumab, at or shortly before surgery. Receptors originate from an adult with non-small cell lung cancer.

The chain combines TRBV6-6 with TRBJ1-4, with D possibly matching TRBD1 (6 bases). Germline assignment: CDR1 MNHNY and CDR2 SVGAGI (reference sequence). The CDR3 runs 14 residues. With 0 bases removed from V and 7 bases from J, the gap between germline ends came to 9 bases. The CDR3 is CASSYSQGTEKLFF. As DNA, the CDR3 is TGTGCCAGCAGTTACTCGCAGGGGACTGAAAAACTGTTTTTT.

This chain joins TRBV30 and TRBJ2-5, with D perhaps matching TRBD1 (6 bases). Germline values: CDR1 GTSNPN, CDR2 SVGIG (reference sequence). Trimming pared 5 bases from V and 3 bases from J, leaving 16 bases between. The CDR3 totals 14 residues. The DNA for the CDR3 is TGTGCCTGGGCTACCGGGACAATTGAAGAGACCCAGTACTTC. This gives the protein CAWATGTIEETQYF.

The chain links TRBV11-1 to TRBJ2-1; the D gene could be TRBD1 or TRBD2 (5 bases each). The CDR3 contains 13 residues. Germline CDR1 reads SGHAT; CDR2 reads FQDESV (reference sequence). Trimming took 4 bases from V and 8 from J, leaving 12 bases between them. CDR3 loop: CASSSTAGDEQFF. The DNA for the CDR3 is TGTGCCAGCAGCTCGACAGCCGGGGATGAGCAGTTCTTC.

The chain joins TRBV27 to TRBJ1-1, with D possibly TRBD1 on 5 matching bases. CDR3 size: 13 residues. Looked up from germline, CDR1 is MNHEY and CDR2 is SMNVEV (reference sequence). Trimming left V 9 bases short and J 1 base short, with 12 bases between. The CDR3 DNA is TGTGCCAGTGGGGGAGGGAAGAACACTGAAGCTTTCTTT. It specifies CASGGGKNTEAFF.

This clone counts as medium-sized. The V and J genes are TRBV6-4 and TRBJ1-1; D is unclear. The CDR3 length is 13 residues. The V end lost 3 bases, the J end lost 5 bases, and 10 bases lay between the germline ends. Per the germline V gene, CDR1 is MRHNA and CDR2 is SNTAGT. CDR3 sequence (DNA): TGTGCCAGCAGTGAAACACACGGAACTGAAGCTTTCTTT. It translates to CASSETHGTEAFF.

The CDR3 DNA reads TGTGCCAGCAGCTTGGGGGGGGACAATCAGCCCCAGCATTTT. It codes for CASSLGGDNQPQHF. V is TRBV5-5 and J is TRBJ1-5; D is perhaps TRBD1 (5 bases). The germline V and J ends were trimmed by 0 bases and 3 bases, with 7 bases remaining between them. CDR1 is SGHKS and CDR2 is YYEKEE in the germline V gene (reference sequence). The CDR3 runs 14 residues.

This rearrangement joins TRBV29-1 to TRBJ1-2; D call uncertain. The ends were cut back, 2 bases at V and 4 bases at J, with 8 bases in the middle. Germline V gene data show CDR1 as SQVTM and CDR2 as ANQGSEA. The CDR3 covers 12 residues. The CDR3 coding sequence is TGCAGCGTTGAATTGGAATTCTATGGCTACACCTTC. This encodes CSVELEFYGYTF. Full variable domain (missing parts from reference TRBV29-1 and TRBJ1-2): SAVISQKPSRDICQRGTSLTIQCQVDSQVTMMFWYRQQPGQSLTLIATANQGSEATYESGFVIDKFPISRPNLTFSTLTVSNMSPEDSSIYLCSVELEFYGYTFGSGTRLTVV.

This sequence joins TRBV10-3 and TRBJ1-1; no definite D call. Per germline, CDR1 ENHRY and CDR2 SYGVKD. This CDR3 has 14 amino acids. Trimming left V 4 bases short and J 2 bases short, with 11 bases between. Here the CDR3 reads CAISVGGTNTEAFF. The CDR3 nucleotides read TGTGCCATCAGTGTGGGCGGCACCAACACTGAAGCTTTCTTT.

This sequence joins TRBV13 and TRBJ1-2; D remains unclear. This CDR3 spans 13 amino acids. Germline loops: CDR1 PRHDT, CDR2 FYEKMQ (reference sequence). V gave up 1 base and J gave up 8 bases, with 11 bases separating them. Written as DNA, the CDR3 is TGTGCCAGCAGCTTAGTCCGGGGTAGAGGCTACACCTTC. This translates into CASSLVRGRGYTF. The complete variable domain, with remaining parts taken from reference TRBV13 and TRBJ1-2, reads AAGVIQSPRHLIKEKRETATLKCYPIPRHDTVYWYQQGPGQDPQFLISFYEKMQSDKGSIPDRFSAQQFSDYHSELNMSSLELGDSALYFCASSLVRGRGYTFGSGTRLTVV.

In nucleotides, the CDR3 is TGTGCCAGCAGCCCAGACAGGGGGTTTTCTGCTTTCTTT. Protein product: CASSPDRGFSAFF. The chain couples TRBV7-2 to TRBJ1-1, with TRBD1 identical over 9 bases. CDR1 is SGHTA and CDR2 is FQGNSA in the germline V gene. V gave up 5 bases and J gave up 11 bases; unmatched junction bases: 9. CDR3 length: 13 amino acids.

V and J are TRBV9 and TRBJ1-1; D is unclear. Germline V gene sequence: CDR1 SGDLS, CDR2 YYNGEE. The CDR3 runs to 13 residues. V lost 4 bases and J lost 1, with 8 bases in between. This CDR3 reads CASSPAWNTEAFF. In DNA form, the CDR3 reads TGTGCCAGCAGCCCGGCGTGGAACACTGAAGCTTTCTTT. Full variable domain (rest looked up from reference TRBV9 and TRBJ1-1): DSGVTQTPKHLITATGQRVTLRCSPRSGDLSVYWYQQSLDQGLQFLIQYYNGEERAKGNILERFSAQQFPDLHSELNLSSLELGDSALYFCASSPAWNTEAFFGQGTRLTVV.

The gene calls are TRBV5-1 and TRBJ2-2, with no clear D. This CDR3 is 15 amino acids long. Trimming stripped 0 bases from V and 5 bases from J, with 11 bases between. In germline, CDR1 is SGHRS, CDR2 YFSETQ. This CDR3 is CASSLDWTATGELFF. The CDR3 nucleotides read TGCGCCAGCAGCTTGGATTGGACCGCTACCGGGGAGCTGTTTTTT.

The chain links TRBV5-1 to TRBJ1-1; D not certain. V dropped 5 bases and J dropped 1 base, with 6 bases sitting between them. The germline V gene encodes CDR1 SGHRS and CDR2 YFSETQ. The CDR3 covers 12 residues. As DNA, the CDR3 is TGCGCCAGCAGGGGAGGGAACACTGAAGCTTTCTTT. Residues: CASRGGNTEAFF.

The CDR3 coding sequence is TGTGCCAGCAGCCATCGAGGTGGGGCAAGTCAGCCCCAGCATTTT. The encoded protein is CASSHRGGASQPQHF. This chain connects TRBV6-1 to TRBJ1-5, with D maybe TRBD1 (5 bases). V lost 6 bases, J lost 6 bases, and 18 bases lay in between. The CDR3 is made up of 15 amino acids. Germline CDR1 is MNHNS and CDR2 is SASEGT.

V gene TRBV10-3 combines with J gene TRBJ1-2, with TRBD1 identical over 9 bases. Germline CDR1 and CDR2: ENHRY and SYGVKD. The ends lost 3 bases at V and 7 bases at J; junction bases unmatched: 3. The CDR3 totals 13 residues. Here the CDR3 reads CAISDDRGFGYTF. In DNA, the CDR3 is TGTGCCATCAGTGATGACAGGGGGTTTGGCTACACCTTC.

The chain joins TRBV5-6 to TRBJ1-5, with unresolved D. Per the germline V gene, CDR1 is SGHDT and CDR2 is YYEEEE. The CDR3 is 15 residues long. V was clipped by 0 bases and J by 1 base, with 8 bases between them. CDR3 sequence reads: CASSLALNSNQPQHF. DNA for the CDR3: TGTGCCAGCAGCTTGGCTCTGAACAGCAATCAGCCCCAGCATTTT.

This rearrangement joins TRBV13 to TRBJ1-1, with TRBD1 as a possible D gene (6 bases). Germline V gene data show CDR1 as PRHDT and CDR2 as FYEKMQ (reference sequence). The CDR3 runs 12 residues. The V and J ends lost 5 bases and 7 bases respectively, with 11 bases between them. The CDR3 nucleotides read TGTGCCAGCAGCGTACTACAGGGTGAAGCTTTCTTT. It encodes CASSVLQGEAFF.

The CDR3 bases are TGCAGCGTGGTGTACAATGAGCAGTTCTTC. This gives the protein CSVVYNEQFF. The chain carries TRBV29-1 and TRBJ2-1; D remains ambiguous. CDR1 is SQVTM and CDR2 is ANQGSEA in the germline V gene. This CDR3 has 10 residues. V dropped 6 bases and J dropped 4 bases, with 4 bases sitting between them.

This clone is termed medium-sized. The chain employs TRBV6-1 and TRBJ2-7, with 9 bases that match TRBD1. Germline V gene lookup returns CDR1 MNHNS and CDR2 SASEGT. With V trimmed by 8 bases and J by 3 bases, 8 bases remained unmatched. There are 14 residues in the CDR3. The CDR3 spells CASVGTGINYEQYF. CDR3 nucleotides: TGTGCCAGCGTCGGGACAGGGATCAACTACGAGCAGTACTTC.

V and J are TRBV5-1 and TRBJ2-5; possibly TRBD2 for D (6 bases). The CDR3 length is 14 residues. CDR1 and CDR2 (germline): SGHRS, YFSETQ. V was trimmed by 4 bases and J by 1 base, leaving 11 bases between them. CDR3 sequence (DNA): TGCGCCAGCAGCAACGTACTAGCCCAAGAGACCCAGTACTTC. Translating it yields CASSNVLAQETQYF.

For this clone: One end of the junction is discordant with germline, which a read error may explain. DNA for the CDR3: TGTGCCAGCAGCTTGGCAGGGGGCGCGATGAAGACCCAGTACTTC. Protein product: CASSLAGGAMKTQYF. The chain uses TRBV5-1 and TRBJ2-5; 8 bases fit TRBD1. Germline values: CDR1 SGHRS, CDR2 YFSETQ. CDR3 length: 15 residues.

The rearrangement links TRBV10-3 to TRBJ1-1; D is ambiguous. The CDR3 contains 12 residues. Germline V CDR1 and CDR2: ENHRY, SYGVKD. The V gene lost 4 bases and the J gene lost 1 base, with 4 bases spanning the gap. The CDR3 DNA follows: TGTGCCATCAGTGCCCAGAACACTGAAGCTTTCTTT. Translated, it gives CAISAQNTEAFF.

CDR3 loop: CASSRLASTGELFF. For the CDR3, the DNA is TGTGCCAGCAGCCGCCTAGCGAGTACCGGGGAGCTGTTTTTT. The V and J genes are TRBV14 and TRBJ2-2; perhaps TRBD2 as D (6 bases). Trimming cost V 4 bases and J 5 bases, with 11 bases left between them. Per the germline V gene, CDR1 is SGHDN and CDR2 is FVKESK. The CDR3 loop spans 14 amino acids. Full variable domain (outside the CDR3, taken from reference TRBV14 and TRBJ2-2): EAGVTQFPSHSVIEKGQTVTLRCDPISGHDNLYWYRRVMGKEIKFLLHFVKESKQDESGMPNNRFLAERTGGTYSTLKVQPAELEDSGVYFCASSRLASTGELFFGEGSRLTVL.

The chain joins TRBV6-4 to TRBJ1-5; D uncertain. Germline CDR1 and CDR2: MRHNA and SNTAGT. Trimming cost V 4 bases and J 7 bases, with 20 bases left between them. This CDR3 contains 16 residues. In nucleotides, the CDR3 is TGTGCCAGCAGTGTCCCCTGTCCGAGATCTTTACAGCCCCAGCATTTT. It encodes CASSVPCPRSLQPQHF.

The chain carries TRBV11-2 and TRBJ1-3, with TRBD1 identical over 10 bases. CDR3 length: 14 amino acids. Germline assignment: CDR1 SGHAT and CDR2 FQNNGV. Losses at the gene ends were 4 bases for V and 8 bases for J; bases not matched to a gene: 5. In DNA, the CDR3 is TGTGCCAGCAGCTGGGACAGGGGTGGCTACACCATATATTTT. Translating it yields CASSWDRGGYTIYF.

The chain is built from TRBV5-1 and TRBJ2-1; 9 bases match TRBD2. The V segment lost 3 bases and the J segment 0 bases; nucleotides outside the gene matches: 7. This CDR3 is 17 amino acids long. CDR1 is SGHRS and CDR2 is YFSETQ in the germline V gene. The CDR3 region is CASSWRTSESSYNEQFF. Here the CDR3 DNA reads TGCGCCAGCAGCTGGAGGACTAGCGAGAGCTCCTACAATGAGCAGTTCTTC. The full variable domain, completed using reference TRBV5-1 and TRBJ2-1, is KAGVTQTPRYLIKTRGQQVTLSCSPISGHRSVSWYQQTPGQGLQFLFEYFSETQRNKGNFPGRFSGRQFSNSRSEMNVSTLELGDSALYLCASSWRTSESSYNEQFFGPGTRLTVL.